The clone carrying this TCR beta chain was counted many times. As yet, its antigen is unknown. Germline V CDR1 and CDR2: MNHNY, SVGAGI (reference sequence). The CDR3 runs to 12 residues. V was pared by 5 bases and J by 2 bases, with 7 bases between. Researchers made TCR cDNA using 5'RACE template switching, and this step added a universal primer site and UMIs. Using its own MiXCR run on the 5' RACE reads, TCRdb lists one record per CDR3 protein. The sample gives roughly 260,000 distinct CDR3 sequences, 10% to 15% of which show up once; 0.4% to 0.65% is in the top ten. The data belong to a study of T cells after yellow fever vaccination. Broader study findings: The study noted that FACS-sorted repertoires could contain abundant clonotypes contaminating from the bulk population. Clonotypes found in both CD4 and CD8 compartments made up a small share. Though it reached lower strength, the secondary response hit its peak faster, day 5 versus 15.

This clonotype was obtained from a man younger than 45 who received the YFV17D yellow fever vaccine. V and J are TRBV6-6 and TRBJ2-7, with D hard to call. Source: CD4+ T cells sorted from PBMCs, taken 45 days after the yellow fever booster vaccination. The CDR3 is CASSRDTYEQYF. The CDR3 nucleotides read TGTGCCAGCAGTAGGGATACCTACGAGCAGTACTTC.